The 15 T cell receptor beta chains listed next were all sequenced from one sample in a study of shared clonotypes between healthy human individuals. Only CD45RO-negative cells positively selected for CCR7 counted as naive CD8 cells, so terminally differentiated effector memory CD45RA+ cells were excluded. The protocol was immunoSEQ multiplex PCR, while the TCRdb copy is restricted to in-frame clones and leaves out a portion. The sample contains about 1,800,000 clones, about 95% of which appear only once. The sequenced sample consisted of naive CD8+ T cells sorted from blood. These receptor sequences come from a man aged 18 to 30 in good health.

This chain connects TRBV30 to TRBJ2-3; 9 bases line up with TRBD2. J lost 6 bases, V lost 0 bases, and 4 bases had no gene match. The CDR3 has 14 residues. Germline CDR1 is GTSNPN and CDR2 is SVGIG (reference sequence). Here the CDR3 DNA reads TGTGCCTGGAGTGTACTAGCGGGTATGGATACGCAGTATTTT. Amino acids: CAWSVLAGMDTQYF.

The rearrangement links TRBV7-8 to TRBJ2-1; 15 bases agree with TRBD2. The V gene end was trimmed by 5 bases and the J gene end by 8 bases; junction bases not matched to a gene: 13. CDR3 size: 18 residues. Germline CDR1 SGHVS, CDR2 FQNEAQ. In DNA, the CDR3 is TGTGCCAGCAGCCCTCGGACTAGCGGGAGGGCCATGGTAGATGAGCAGTTCTTC. This codes for CASSPRTSGRAMVDEQFF.

The chain combines TRBV5-1 with TRBJ2-1; 7 bases fit TRBD2. Germline loops: CDR1 SGHRS, CDR2 YFSETQ. With 3 bases clipped from V and 1 base from J, the junction kept 7 bases outside the gene matches. The CDR3 totals 16 residues. The CDR3 coding sequence is TGCGCCAGCAGCTACAATCTAGCGGCATCCTACAATGAGCAGTTCTTC. Translated, it gives CASSYNLAASYNEQFF.

The V call is TRBV7-8, the J call TRBJ2-1; the match to TRBD2 covers 7 bases. The CDR3 extends over 16 amino acids. Germline CDR1 SGHVS, CDR2 FQNEAQ. V was clipped by 1 base and J by 6 bases; unmatched bases: 9. CDR3 sequence reads: CASSLVAGVGSNEQFF. For the CDR3, the DNA is TGTGCCAGCAGCTTAGTAGCGGGTGTAGGCTCCAATGAGCAGTTCTTC.

A remark on this clone: Other DNA sequences from this sample encode an identical CDR3 as well. The chain is built from TRBV5-6 and TRBJ2-1; 12 bases fit TRBD1. Germline CDR1 and CDR2: SGHDT and YYEEEE. The J segment lost 4 bases and the V segment lost 3 bases, leaving 2 bases of the junction unmatched. The CDR3 totals 15 residues. The CDR3 is CASSWDRGPYNEQFF. DNA of the CDR3: TGTGCCAGCAGCTGGGACAGGGGGCCTTACAATGAGCAGTTCTTC.

This chain joins TRBV5-8 and TRBJ1-1; TRBD1 might be the D (5 bases). The CDR3 extends over 16 amino acids. The V gene lost 3 bases and the J gene lost 0 bases, with 15 bases spanning the gap. CDR1 SGHTS and CDR2 YDEGEE come from the germline V gene. CDR3 bases: TGTGCCAGCAGCTGGTCGGGACGGAACATGAACACTGAAGCTTTCTTT. This codes for CASSWSGRNMNTEAFF.

The chain carries TRBV1 and TRBJ2-3; TRBD2 is the table's D call and was not checked against the DNA. TRBV1 is a pseudogene locus. This CDR3 is built from 14 residues. The CDR3 nucleotides read TGCACCAGCAGCCAAGGCGGGAGGACAGATACGCAGTATTTT. It is translated as CTSSQGGRTDTQYF.

The chain joins TRBV27 to TRBJ1-2; TRBD1 matches 7 bases. The J segment lost 4 bases and the V segment lost 5 bases, leaving 10 bases of the junction unmatched. Germline CDR1 and CDR2: MNHEY and SMNVEV (reference sequence). The CDR3 has 15 residues. CDR3 protein: CASSPNGDRLYGYTF. The CDR3 nucleotides read TGTGCCAGCAGTCCGAACGGGGACAGACTCTATGGCTACACCTTC.

The gene calls are TRBV5-1 and TRBJ2-3; D assignment may be TRBD1 or TRBD2 (5 bases each). The CDR3 has 13 residues. Germline V CDR1 and CDR2: SGHRS, YFSETQ. Trimming took off 4 bases at V and 5 bases at J, with 11 bases between the two ends. In DNA, the CDR3 is TGCGCCAGCAGCATTGACAGCGGAGATACGCAGTATTTT. This translates into CASSIDSGDTQYF. Based on the CDR3 plus reference TRBV5-1 and TRBJ2-3, the full variable domain is KAGVTQTPRYLIKTRGQQVTLSCSPISGHRSVSWYQQTPGQGLQFLFEYFSETQRNKGNFPGRFSGRQFSNSRSEMNVSTLELGDSALYLCASSIDSGDTQYFGPGTRLTVL.

V is TRBV4-1 and J is TRBJ2-7; D remains unclear. Germline V lookup: CDR1 MGHRA, CDR2 YSYEKL. Trimming left V 11 bases short and J 6 bases short, with 26 bases between. The CDR3 runs 15 residues. CDR3 bases: TGCGCCGTTTCTCCCGGGCAGTTCGAAACCTCCGAGCAGTACTTC. Its translation: CAVSPGQFETSEQYF.

The chain has TRBV4-1 and TRBJ1-5, with a possible D match to TRBD1 (6 bases). CDR1 and CDR2 from the germline V gene are MGHRA and YSYEKL. Trimming shortened V by 1 base and J by 5 bases, and 15 bases separated the two germline ends. CDR3 length equals 16 residues. CDR3 bases: TGCGCCAGCAGCCAAGCACAGGGACCGGGAGATCAGCCCCAGCATTTT. It is translated as CASSQAQGPGDQPQHF.

The J gene is TRBJ2-1, the V gene TRBV7-8; TRBD2 matches at 8 bases. The CDR3 has 15 amino acids. Germline CDR1 and CDR2: SGHVS and FQNEAQ. Losses at the gene ends were 1 base for V and 5 bases for J; bases not matched to a gene: 4. CDR3 bases: TGTGCCAGCAGCTTAGGACCGGGGGGGAACAATGAGCAGTTCTTC. Translation gives CASSLGPGGNNEQFF.

The chain has TRBV27 and TRBJ1-1, with D tentatively TRBD1 (6 bases). The CDR3 extends over 13 amino acids. The germline V and J ends were trimmed by 3 bases and 5 bases, with 10 bases remaining between them. The germline V gene has CDR1 MNHEY and CDR2 SMNVEV (reference sequence). The CDR3 DNA reads TGTGCCAGCAGTTTCTTAGACAGGACTGAAGCTTTCTTT. This encodes CASSFLDRTEAFF.

The V gene is TRBV4-1, the J gene TRBJ2-3; 8 bases fit TRBD2. This CDR3 comprises 16 residues. J gave up 6 bases and V 0 bases, and 8 bases lay outside the gene matches. CDR1 is MGHRA, CDR2 YSYEKL, per germline. CDR3 bases: TGCGCCAGCAGCCAAGATAAGCGGGGGTTTACGGATACGCAGTATTTT. This sequence encodes CASSQDKRGFTDTQYF.

The rearrangement links TRBV18 to TRBJ1-1; D not resolved. CDR1 is KGHSH, CDR2 LQKENI, per germline. V gave up 0 bases and J gave up 1 base, with 9 bases separating them. This CDR3 is built from 15 residues. CDR3 in DNA: TGTGCCAGCTCACCACCGAAGCCCGCGAACACTGAAGCTTTCTTT. It translates to CASSPPKPANTEAFF.